What follows are 17 T cell receptor beta chains derived from one specimen sequenced in a study of shared clonotypes between healthy human individuals (TCRdb year 2020). Libraries were constructed by the immunoSEQ multiplex PCR assay. The table comes from immuneACCESS by way of TCRdb, which keeps in-frame sequences with V and J called. Part of the clones is missing from these tables; in studies checked, under half for an unresolved V gene and the rest for unknown reasons. The sample table lists 2 million to 2.5 million clones, around 92% of them with a count of one. Together, the top ten hold roughly 0.34% of the sample. Sequencing was done on a sample of naive CD4+ T cells from PBMCs. This sample's cell subset or site label indicates: CD45RA+ positively selected. Receptor source: a man aged 18-30 years in good health. Some clones in this sample may be carry-over from other donors' samples.

The chain links TRBV4-1 to TRBJ1-4; TRBD1 is a possible D gene (6 bases). Germline values: CDR1 MGHRA, CDR2 YSYEKL. V gave up 1 base and J gave up 6 bases, with 15 bases separating them. The length of the CDR3 is 16 residues. The CDR3 is CASSQVRGRGYEKLFF. DNA of the CDR3: TGCGCCAGCAGCCAAGTGAGGGGCAGGGGATATGAAAAACTGTTTTTT.

The chain has TRBV30 and TRBJ2-7; the match to TRBD2 covers 7 bases. CDR3 length equals 14 residues. V was clipped by 2 bases and J by 0 bases; unmatched bases: 4. Germline V CDR1 and CDR2: GTSNPN, SVGIG (reference sequence). The CDR3 region has the DNA TGTGCCTGGAGTACGGGAGGCCTCTCCTACGAGCAGTACTTC. Its translation: CAWSTGGLSYEQYF. Together with reference TRBV30 and TRBJ2-7, the CDR3 gives the full variable domain: SQTIHQWPATLVQPVGSPLSLECTVEGTSNPNLYWYRQAAGRGLQLLFYSVGIGQISSEVPQNLSASRPQDRQFILSSKKLLLSDSGFYLCAWSTGGLSYEQYFGPGTRLTVT.

CDR3 protein: CASSLDGREYEQYF. CDR3 DNA: TGTGCCAGCAGCTTAGACGGCAGGGAATACGAGCAGTACTTC. This chain connects TRBV7-9 to TRBJ2-7; weak D call: TRBD1 (5 bases). The CDR3 totals 14 residues. V lost 1 base to trimming and J lost 4 bases, with 11 bases between them. Looked up from germline, CDR1 is SEHNR and CDR2 is FQNEAQ (reference sequence).

This clone came up a few times. This chain connects TRBV14 to TRBJ2-1; D is possibly TRBD2 (5 bases). V was trimmed by 1 base and J by 12 bases, leaving 10 bases between them. CDR3 size: 12 residues. The V gene's germline CDR1 is SGHDN and CDR2 FVKESK. CDR3 DNA sequence: TGTGCCAGCAGCCAAGGGCTAGCTAGGCAGTTCTTC. As protein: CASSQGLARQFF.

The chain uses TRBV19 and TRBJ2-7, with 8 bases fitting TRBD2. Unmatched junction bases numbered 6, after V lost 2 bases and J lost 0 bases. This CDR3 comprises 16 residues. The germline gives CDR1 LNHDA, CDR2 SQIVND (reference sequence). The CDR3 DNA sequence: TGTGCCAGTAGTATATCTTGGACTAGCAGCTCCTACGAGCAGTACTTC. Its protein is CASSISWTSSSYEQYF.

The chain links TRBV5-1 to TRBJ2-3; 10 positions agree with TRBD2. V shed 1 base, J shed 2 bases, and the junction held 7 bases outside the gene matches. The CDR3 covers 17 residues. Germline V CDR1 and CDR2: SGHRS, YFSETQ. The CDR3 sequence is CASSLSGLAAITDTQYF. For the CDR3, the DNA is TGCGCCAGCAGCTTGTCCGGACTAGCGGCAATCACAGATACGCAGTATTTT. Together with reference TRBV5-1 and TRBJ2-3, the CDR3 gives the full variable domain: KAGVTQTPRYLIKTRGQQVTLSCSPISGHRSVSWYQQTPGQGLQFLFEYFSETQRNKGNFPGRFSGRQFSNSRSEMNVSTLELGDSALYLCASSLSGLAAITDTQYFGPGTRLTVL.

The chain joins TRBV5-1 to TRBJ2-2, with D possibly TRBD1 on 5 matching bases. CDR1 and CDR2 (germline): SGHRS, YFSETQ. The CDR3 extends over 15 amino acids. Trimming took 4 bases from V and 4 from J, leaving 14 bases between them. The CDR3 nucleotides are TGCGCCAGCAGCCTCCCCAGGGATTCCACCGGGGAGCTGTTTTTT. It codes for CASSLPRDSTGELFF.

This chain connects TRBV2 to TRBJ2-7; 7 nucleotides line up with TRBD1. V gave up 6 bases and J gave up 12 bases; unmatched junction bases: 14. Germline CDR1 reads SNHLY; CDR2 reads FYNNEI. CDR3 length equals 13 residues. The CDR3 DNA reads as TGTGCCAGCAGGACCGACAGGGCTCGTAGTCTGTACTTC. Translated, it gives CASRTDRARSLYF. The full variable domain, in which reference TRBV2 and TRBJ2-7 provide the parts outside the CDR3, is EPEVTQTPSHQVTQMGQEVILRCVPISNHLYFYWYRQILGQKVEFLVSFYNNEISEKSEIFDDQFSVERPDGSNFTLKIRSTKLEDSAMYFCASRTDRARSLYFGPGTRLTVT.

The chain links TRBV7-8 to TRBJ1-2; maybe TRBD1 (5 bases). V was pared by 3 bases and J by 1 base, with 9 bases between. The V gene's germline CDR1 is SGHVS and CDR2 FQNEAQ. CDR3 length equals 14 residues. This chain's CDR3 is CASSLGRNNYGYTF. The DNA of the CDR3 is TGTGCCAGCAGCTTGGGACGGAATAACTATGGCTACACCTTC.

Here the CDR3 reads CASSPVSGYSYNEQFF. CDR3 bases: TGTGCCAGCTCACCTGTATCTGGGTACTCCTACAATGAGCAGTTCTTC. The rearrangement links TRBV18 to TRBJ2-1; the D is unclear. The CDR3 runs to 16 residues. V was clipped by 3 bases and J by 0 bases, with 12 bases between them. Germline values: CDR1 KGHSH, CDR2 LQKENI.

This clone occurred once. The V gene is TRBV5-5, the J gene TRBJ1-1; D is uncertain. Germline CDR1 is SGHKS and CDR2 is YYEKEE (reference sequence). This CDR3 region has 15 residues. The ends were cut back, 1 base at V and 2 bases at J, with 12 bases in the middle. CDR3 bases: TGTGCCAGCAGCTTGATATACAGCCTTAACACTGAAGCTTTCTTT. Its protein is CASSLIYSLNTEAFF. Using reference TRBV5-5 and TRBJ1-1 for the parts outside the CDR3, the full variable domain is DAGVTQSPTHLIKTRGQQVTLRCSPISGHKSVSWYQQVLGQGPQFIFQYYEKEERGRGNFPDRFSARQFPNYSSELNVNALLLGDSALYLCASSLIYSLNTEAFFGQGTRLTVV.

V usage is TRBV7-3 and J usage is TRBJ2-2; no firm D call. Germline CDR1 is SGHTA and CDR2 is FQGTGA. Trimming pared 5 bases from V and 1 base from J, leaving 11 bases between. The CDR3 totals 15 residues. Written as DNA, the CDR3 is TGTGCCAGCAGCGATATAACCGTGAACACCGGGGAGCTGTTTTTT. This codes for CASSDITVNTGELFF.

This clone was found once. The rearrangement joins TRBV6-5 to TRBJ2-2, with D perhaps matching TRBD1 (5 bases). CDR1 MNHEY and CDR2 SVGAGI come from the germline V gene. This CDR3 comprises 16 residues. The V and J ends lost 2 bases and 2 bases respectively, with 12 bases between them. The CDR3 DNA reads as TGTGCCAGCAGTTACACGGGCAGGGTTAACACCGGGGAGCTGTTTTTT. Encoded protein: CASSYTGRVNTGELFF.

This chain connects TRBV27 to TRBJ1-5, with TRBD1 identical over 7 bases. Germline values: CDR1 MNHEY, CDR2 SMNVEV (reference sequence). V lost 7 bases, J lost 6 bases, and 9 bases stayed unmatched. There are 14 residues in the CDR3. CDR3 DNA sequence: TGTGCCAGCAAAAAATCAGGGGGTACTCAGCCCCAGCATTTT. It translates to CASKKSGGTQPQHF.

This clone came up once. V usage is TRBV7-8 and J usage is TRBJ2-7; D might be TRBD1 (5 bases). Per germline, CDR1 SGHVS and CDR2 FQNEAQ. V was cut by 4 bases and J by 3 bases, with 13 bases left in between. This CDR3 spans 14 amino acids. CDR3 residues: CASSSEAGNYEQYF. As DNA, the CDR3 is TGTGCCAGCAGCTCAGAAGCAGGGAACTACGAGCAGTACTTC.

This clone was counted once. V gene TRBV7-9 combines with J gene TRBJ2-7; D not resolved. Trimming removed 6 bases at V and 0 bases at J, with 12 bases between. There are 14 residues in the CDR3. In germline, CDR1 is SEHNR, CDR2 FQNEAQ (reference sequence). CDR3 protein: CASSGRLVSYEQYF. The CDR3, as DNA: TGTGCCAGCAGTGGCAGGCTAGTCTCCTACGAGCAGTACTTC. Variable domain in full (rest from reference TRBV7-9 and TRBJ2-7): DTGVSQNPRHKITKRGQNVTFRCDPISEHNRLYWYRQTLGQGPEFLTYFQNEAQLEKSRLLSDRFSAERPKGSFSTLEIQRTEQGDSAMYLCASSGRLVSYEQYFGPGTRLTVT.

This chain connects TRBV10-2 to TRBJ1-4; D is possibly TRBD1 (6 bases). V was clipped by 6 bases and J by 4 bases, with 9 bases between them. The CDR3 has 13 residues. From germline, CDR1 is WSHSY and CDR2 SAAADI. CDR3 coding DNA: TGCGCCAGCAGGGACAGAAATAATGAAAAACTGTTTTTT. This sequence encodes CASRDRNNEKLFF.